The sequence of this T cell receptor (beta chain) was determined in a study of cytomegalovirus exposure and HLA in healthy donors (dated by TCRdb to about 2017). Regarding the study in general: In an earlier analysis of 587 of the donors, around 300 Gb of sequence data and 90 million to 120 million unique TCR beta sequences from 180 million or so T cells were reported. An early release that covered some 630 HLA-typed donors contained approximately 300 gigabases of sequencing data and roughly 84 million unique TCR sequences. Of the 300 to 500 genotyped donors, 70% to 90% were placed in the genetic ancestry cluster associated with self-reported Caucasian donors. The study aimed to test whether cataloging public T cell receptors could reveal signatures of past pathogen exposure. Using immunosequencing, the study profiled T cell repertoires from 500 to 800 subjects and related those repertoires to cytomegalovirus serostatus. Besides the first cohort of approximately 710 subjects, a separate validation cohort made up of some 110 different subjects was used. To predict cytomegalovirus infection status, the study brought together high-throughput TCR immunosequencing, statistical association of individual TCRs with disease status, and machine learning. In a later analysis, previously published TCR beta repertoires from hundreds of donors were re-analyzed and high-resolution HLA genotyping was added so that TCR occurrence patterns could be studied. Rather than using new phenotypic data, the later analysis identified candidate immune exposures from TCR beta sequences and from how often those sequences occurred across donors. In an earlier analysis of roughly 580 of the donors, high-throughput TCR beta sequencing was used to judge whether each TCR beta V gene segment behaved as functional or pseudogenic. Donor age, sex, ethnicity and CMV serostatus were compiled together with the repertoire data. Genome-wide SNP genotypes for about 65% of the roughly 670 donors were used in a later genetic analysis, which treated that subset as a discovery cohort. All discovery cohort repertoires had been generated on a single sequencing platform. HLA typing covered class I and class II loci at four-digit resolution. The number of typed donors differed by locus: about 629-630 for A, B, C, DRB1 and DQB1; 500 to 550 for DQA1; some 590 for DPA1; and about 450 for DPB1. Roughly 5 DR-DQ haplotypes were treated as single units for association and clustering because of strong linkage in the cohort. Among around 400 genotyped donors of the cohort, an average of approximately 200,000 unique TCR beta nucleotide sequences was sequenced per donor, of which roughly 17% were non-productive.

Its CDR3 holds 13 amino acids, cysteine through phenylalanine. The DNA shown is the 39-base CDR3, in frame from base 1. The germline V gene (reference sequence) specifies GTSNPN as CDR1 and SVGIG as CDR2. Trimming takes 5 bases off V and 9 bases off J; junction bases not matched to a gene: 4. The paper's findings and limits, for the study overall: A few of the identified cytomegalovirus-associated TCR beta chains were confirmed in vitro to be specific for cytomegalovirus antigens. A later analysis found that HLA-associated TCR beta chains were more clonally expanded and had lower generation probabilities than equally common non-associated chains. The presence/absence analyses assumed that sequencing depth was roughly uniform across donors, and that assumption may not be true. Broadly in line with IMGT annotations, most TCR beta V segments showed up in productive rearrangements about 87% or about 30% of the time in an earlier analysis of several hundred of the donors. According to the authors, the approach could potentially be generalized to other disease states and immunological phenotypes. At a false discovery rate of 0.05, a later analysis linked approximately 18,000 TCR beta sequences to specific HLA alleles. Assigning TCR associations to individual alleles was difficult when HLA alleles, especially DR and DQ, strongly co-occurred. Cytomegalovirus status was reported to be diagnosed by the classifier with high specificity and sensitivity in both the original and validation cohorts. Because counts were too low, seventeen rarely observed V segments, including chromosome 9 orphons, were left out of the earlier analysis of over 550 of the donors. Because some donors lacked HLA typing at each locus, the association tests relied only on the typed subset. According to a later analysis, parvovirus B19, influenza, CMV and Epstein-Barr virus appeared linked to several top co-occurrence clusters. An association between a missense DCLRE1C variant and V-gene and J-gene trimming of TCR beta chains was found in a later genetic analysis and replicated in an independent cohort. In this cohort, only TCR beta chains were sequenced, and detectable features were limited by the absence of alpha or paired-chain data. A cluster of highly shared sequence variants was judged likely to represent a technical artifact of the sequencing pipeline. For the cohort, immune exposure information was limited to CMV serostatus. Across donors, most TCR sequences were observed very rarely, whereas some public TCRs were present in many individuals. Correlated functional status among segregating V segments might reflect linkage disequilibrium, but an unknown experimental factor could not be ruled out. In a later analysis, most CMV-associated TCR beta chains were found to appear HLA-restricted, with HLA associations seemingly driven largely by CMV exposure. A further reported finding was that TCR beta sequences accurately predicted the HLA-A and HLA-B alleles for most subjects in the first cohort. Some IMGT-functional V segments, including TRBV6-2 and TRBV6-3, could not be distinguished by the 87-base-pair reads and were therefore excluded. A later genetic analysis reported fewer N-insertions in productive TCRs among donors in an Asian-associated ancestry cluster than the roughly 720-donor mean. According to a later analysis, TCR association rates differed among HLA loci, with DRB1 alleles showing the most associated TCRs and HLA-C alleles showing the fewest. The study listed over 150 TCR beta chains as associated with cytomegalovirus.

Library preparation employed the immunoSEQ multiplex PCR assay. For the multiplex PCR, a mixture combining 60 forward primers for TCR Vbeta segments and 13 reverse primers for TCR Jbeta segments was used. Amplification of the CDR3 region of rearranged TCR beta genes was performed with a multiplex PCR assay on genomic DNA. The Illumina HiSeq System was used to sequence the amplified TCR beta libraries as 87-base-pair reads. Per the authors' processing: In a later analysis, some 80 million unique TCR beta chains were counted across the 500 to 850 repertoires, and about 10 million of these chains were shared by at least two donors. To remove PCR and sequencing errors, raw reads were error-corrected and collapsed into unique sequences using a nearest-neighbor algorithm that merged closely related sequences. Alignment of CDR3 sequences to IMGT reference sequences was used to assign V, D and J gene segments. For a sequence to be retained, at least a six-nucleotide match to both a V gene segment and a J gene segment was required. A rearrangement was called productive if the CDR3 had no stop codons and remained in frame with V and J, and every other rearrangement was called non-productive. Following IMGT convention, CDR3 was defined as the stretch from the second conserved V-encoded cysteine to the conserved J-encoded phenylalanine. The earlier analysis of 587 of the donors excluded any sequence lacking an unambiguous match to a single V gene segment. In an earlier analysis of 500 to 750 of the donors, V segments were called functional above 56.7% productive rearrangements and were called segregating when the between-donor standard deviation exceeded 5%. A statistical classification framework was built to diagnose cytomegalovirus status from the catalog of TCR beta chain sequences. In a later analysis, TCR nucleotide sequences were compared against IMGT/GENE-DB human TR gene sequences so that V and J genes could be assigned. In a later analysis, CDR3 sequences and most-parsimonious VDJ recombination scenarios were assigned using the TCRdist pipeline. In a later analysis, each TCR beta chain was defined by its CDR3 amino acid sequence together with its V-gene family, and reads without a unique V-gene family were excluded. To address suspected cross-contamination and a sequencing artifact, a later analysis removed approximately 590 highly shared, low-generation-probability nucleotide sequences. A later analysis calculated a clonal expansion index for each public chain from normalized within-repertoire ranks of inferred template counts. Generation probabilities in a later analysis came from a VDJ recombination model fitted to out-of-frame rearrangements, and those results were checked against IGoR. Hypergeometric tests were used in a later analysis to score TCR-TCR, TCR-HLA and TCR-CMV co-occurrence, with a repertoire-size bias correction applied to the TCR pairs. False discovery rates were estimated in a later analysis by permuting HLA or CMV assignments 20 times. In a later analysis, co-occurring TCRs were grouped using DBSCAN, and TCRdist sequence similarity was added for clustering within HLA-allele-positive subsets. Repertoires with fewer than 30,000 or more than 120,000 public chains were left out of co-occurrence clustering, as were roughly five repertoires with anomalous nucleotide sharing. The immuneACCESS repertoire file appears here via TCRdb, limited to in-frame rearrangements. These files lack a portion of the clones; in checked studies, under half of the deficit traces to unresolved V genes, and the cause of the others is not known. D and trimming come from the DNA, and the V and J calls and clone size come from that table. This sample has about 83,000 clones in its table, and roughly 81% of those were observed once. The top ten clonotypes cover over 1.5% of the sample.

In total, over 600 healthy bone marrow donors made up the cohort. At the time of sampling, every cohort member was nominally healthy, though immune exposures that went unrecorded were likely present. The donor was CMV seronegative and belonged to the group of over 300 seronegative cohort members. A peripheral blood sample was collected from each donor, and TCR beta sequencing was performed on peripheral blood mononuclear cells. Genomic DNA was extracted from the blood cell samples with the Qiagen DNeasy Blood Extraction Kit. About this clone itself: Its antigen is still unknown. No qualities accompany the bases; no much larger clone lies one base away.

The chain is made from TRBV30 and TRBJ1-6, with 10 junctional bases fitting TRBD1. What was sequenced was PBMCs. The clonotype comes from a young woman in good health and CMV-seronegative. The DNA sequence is TGTGCCTGGGGTGGACAGGGGGGTTCACCCCTCCACTTT. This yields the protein CAWGGQGGSPLHF.